This TCR beta chain was identified in a study of T cell repertoires in cytomegalovirus infection. MiXCR, run by TCRdb on the reads, gives a single entry per CDR3 protein. The table lists about 180,000 distinct CDR3 sequences, under 15% of them singletons. At least ten counts were recorded for this clonotype. There are 14 residues in the CDR3. From germline, CDR1 is LGHNT and CDR2 FRNRAP. V lost 6 bases and J 2 bases, leaving 14 bases between the germline ends. This receptor was obtained from a human donor in good health (CMV status not recorded). Some clones in this sample may be carry-over from other donors' samples. The sequenced material came from PBMCs. The J gene is TRBJ2-7, the V gene TRBV12-5; D gene unclear. DNA of the CDR3: TGTGCTAGTGGCCCCGCGGACGGTCCCTACGAGCAGTACTTC. Its protein is CASGPADGPYEQYF.